The sequence of this T cell receptor beta chain was determined in a study of cytomegalovirus exposure and HLA in healthy donors. Study outcomes and limitations: Over 150 TCR beta chains were listed as cytomegalovirus-associated. Within a later analysis, the majority of CMV-associated TCR beta chains appeared HLA-restricted. Three CMV-associated chains were confirmed in vitro to be specific for CMV antigens. Judged likely to be a sequencing artifact was a cluster of highly shared sequence variants.

PCR involved 60 Vbeta and 13 Jbeta primers. The table came from immunoSEQ multiplex PCR; TCRdb's copy has only in-frame clones and leaves some out. The table lists 86,000 or so clones, 70% to 80% of them singletons. Details on this clone: Its antigen remains unidentified.

Input material: PBMCs. The receptor's source is a middle-aged woman in good health and CMV-seropositive.

The DNA of the CDR3 is TGTGCCAGCAGCTTATCTACGGGGGGACGCGGTGAGCAGTTCTTC. Protein: CASSLSTGGRGEQFF. The chain couples TRBV7-3 to TRBJ2-1; 7 nucleotides agree with TRBD2. The CDR3 totals 15 residues. CDR1 and CDR2 (germline): SGHTA, FQGTGA. With V trimmed by 2 bases and J by 9 bases, 10 bases remained unmatched.